A selection of T cell receptor beta chains follows, all from one sample in a study of Ad26.COV2.S vaccination and SARS-CoV-2 variants. Sequenced by immunoSEQ multiplex PCR; TCRdb stores in-frame clones only, minus some. Of about 400,000 clones in the sample, about nine tenths were seen once. Specimen: peripheral blood, collected in a trial of Ad26.COV2.S vaccine versus placebo. The receptors here all came from a person between 18 and 65 years old who received the Ad26.COV2.S COVID-19 vaccine or a placebo. Each CDR3 is given without its conserved first and last residue.

v_gene: TRBV5-4
j_gene: TRBJ2-7
CDR3aa: ASSPGTSGRSYEQY

v_gene: TRBV19
j_gene: TRBJ2-6
CDR3aa: ASSIMWSSGANVLT

v_gene: TRBV2
j_gene: TRBJ2-6
CDR3aa: ASSISGANVLT

v_gene: TRBV5-1
j_gene: TRBJ1-5
CDR3aa: ASSLSSGQPQH

v_gene: TRBV6-2/TRBV6-3
j_gene: TRBJ1-1
CDR3aa: ASSYRVTEAF

v_gene: TRBV24-1
j_gene: TRBJ2-1
CDR3aa: ATNQPGLGYNEQF

v_gene: TRBV2
j_gene: TRBJ1-6
CDR3aa: ASKGVSSYNSPLH

v_gene: TRBV28
j_gene: TRBJ2-3
CDR3aa: ASSEVWGGRAADTQY

v_gene: TRBV29-1
j_gene: TRBJ1-1
CDR3aa: SVELNGIEAF

v_gene: TRBV28
j_gene: TRBJ2-7
CDR3aa: ASNTYRDRGAYEQY

v_gene: TRBV2
j_gene: TRBJ2-2
CDR3aa: ASRRLLAGANTGELF

v_gene: TRBV29-1
j_gene: TRBJ1-1
CDR3aa: SVYHSDGYTEAF

v_gene: TRBV3-1/TRBV3-2
j_gene: TRBJ1-2
CDR3aa: ASSQDQNSVGYT

v_gene: TRBV3-1/TRBV3-2
j_gene: TRBJ2-2
CDR3aa: ASSQDRSGELF

v_gene: TRBV7-2
j_gene: TRBJ2-5
CDR3aa: ASSFGGQETQY

v_gene: TRBV7-2
j_gene: TRBJ1-6
CDR3aa: ASSKGDLSPLH

v_gene: TRBV30
j_gene: TRBJ1-1
CDR3aa: AWIERTANTEAF

v_gene: TRBV29-1
j_gene: TRBJ2-7
CDR3aa: SVEDADSYEQY

v_gene: TRBV2
j_gene: TRBJ2-7
CDR3aa: ASSGYHGGEQY

v_gene: TRBV7-2
j_gene: TRBJ2-7
CDR3aa: ASSPAATSGSALKQY

v_gene: TRBV4-2
j_gene: TRBJ1-1
CDR3aa: ASSQDLSVKTEAF

v_gene: TRBV27
j_gene: TRBJ2-1
CDR3aa: ASQLAGGALEQF

v_gene: TRBV5-1
j_gene: TRBJ2-2
CDR3aa: ASRDGASGTGELF

v_gene: TRBV6-6
j_gene: TRBJ1-6
CDR3aa: ASSYSQGASPLH

v_gene: TRBV2
j_gene: TRBJ2-1
CDR3aa: ASSAKFWDRGQDEQF

v_gene: TRBV5-8
j_gene: TRBJ1-1
CDR3aa: ASSTYTEAF

v_gene: TRBV7-3
j_gene: TRBJ2-3
CDR3aa: ASSLIGTATDTQY

v_gene: TRBV7-2
j_gene: TRBJ2-2
CDR3aa: ASSLKRVSGELF